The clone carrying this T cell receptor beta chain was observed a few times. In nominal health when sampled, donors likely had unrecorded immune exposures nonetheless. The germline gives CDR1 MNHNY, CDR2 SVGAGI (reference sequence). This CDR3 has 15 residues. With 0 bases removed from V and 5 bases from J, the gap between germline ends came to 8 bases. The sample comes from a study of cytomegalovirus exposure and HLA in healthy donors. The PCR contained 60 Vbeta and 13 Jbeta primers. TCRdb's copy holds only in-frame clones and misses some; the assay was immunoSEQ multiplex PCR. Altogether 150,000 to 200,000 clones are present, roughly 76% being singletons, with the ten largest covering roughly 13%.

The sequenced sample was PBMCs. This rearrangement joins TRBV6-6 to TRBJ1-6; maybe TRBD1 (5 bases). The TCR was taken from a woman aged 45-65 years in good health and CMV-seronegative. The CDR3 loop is CASSYSAGDNSPLHF. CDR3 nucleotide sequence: TGTGCCAGCAGTTACTCGGCGGGGGATAATTCACCCCTCCACTTT.